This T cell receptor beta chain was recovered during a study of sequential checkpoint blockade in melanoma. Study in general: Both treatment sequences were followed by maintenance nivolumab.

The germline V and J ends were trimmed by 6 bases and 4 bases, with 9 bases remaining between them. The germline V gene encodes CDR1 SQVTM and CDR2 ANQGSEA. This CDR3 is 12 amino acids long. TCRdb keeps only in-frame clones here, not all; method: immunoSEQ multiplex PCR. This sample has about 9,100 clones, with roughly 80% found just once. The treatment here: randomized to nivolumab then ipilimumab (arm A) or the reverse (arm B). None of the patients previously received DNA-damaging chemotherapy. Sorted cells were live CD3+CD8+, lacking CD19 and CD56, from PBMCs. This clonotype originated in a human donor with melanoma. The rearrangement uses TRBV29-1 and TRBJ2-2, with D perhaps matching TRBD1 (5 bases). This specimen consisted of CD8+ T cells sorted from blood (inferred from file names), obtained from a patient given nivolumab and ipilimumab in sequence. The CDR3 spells CSVPTGTGELFF. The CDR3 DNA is TGCAGCGTACCTACAGGCACCGGGGAGCTGTTTTTT.